This TCR beta chain was identified in a study of identical twins. General study findings and limits: Reduced insertions were recorded for abundant cord blood beta clonotypes, with no such pattern in memory repertoires.

V lost 7 bases to trimming and J lost 1 base; unmatched junction nucleotides: 2. The germline CDR1 and CDR2 sequences are MNHNS and SASEGT. The CDR3 consists of 13 residues. TCRdb reanalysed the 5' RACE reads using MiXCR and keeps one entry per CDR3 protein. The sample includes about 700,000 distinct CDR3 sequences, approximately 6.1% of them seen just once. This clonotype was seen more than once but under ten times. What it binds is not known. Only healthy Caucasians were included as donors. The rearrangement uses TRBV6-1 and TRBJ2-5, with 8 bases lining up with TRBD1. The TCR comes from a man aged 18 to 35 in good health. The sequencing input was naive T cells sorted from blood. CDR3 residues: CASIRGPQETQYF. The CDR3 DNA sequence: TGTGCCAGCATCAGGGGGCCCCAAGAGACCCAGTACTTC.